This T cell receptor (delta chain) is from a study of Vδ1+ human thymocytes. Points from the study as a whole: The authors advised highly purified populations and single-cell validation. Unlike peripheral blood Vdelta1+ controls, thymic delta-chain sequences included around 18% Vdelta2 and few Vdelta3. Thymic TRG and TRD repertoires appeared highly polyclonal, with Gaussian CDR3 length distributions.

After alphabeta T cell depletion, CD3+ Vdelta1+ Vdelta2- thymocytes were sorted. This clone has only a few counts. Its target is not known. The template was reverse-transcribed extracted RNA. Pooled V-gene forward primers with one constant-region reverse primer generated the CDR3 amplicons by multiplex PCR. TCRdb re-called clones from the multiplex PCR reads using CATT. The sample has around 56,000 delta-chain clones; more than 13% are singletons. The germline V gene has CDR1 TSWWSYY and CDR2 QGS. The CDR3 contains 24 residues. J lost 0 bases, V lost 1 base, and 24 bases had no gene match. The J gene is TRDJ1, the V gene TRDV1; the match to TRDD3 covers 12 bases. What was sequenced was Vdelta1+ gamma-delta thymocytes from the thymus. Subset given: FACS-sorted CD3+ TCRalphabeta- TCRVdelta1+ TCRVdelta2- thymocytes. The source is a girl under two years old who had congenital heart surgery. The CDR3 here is CALGEPRFQQPVGLGDTHTDKLIF. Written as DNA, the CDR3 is TGTGCTCTTGGGGAACCCCGATTCCAACAGCCCGTAGGACTGGGGGATACCCACACCGATAAACTCATCTTT.